The T cell receptor (beta chain) under discussion was sequenced for a study of blood T cell repertoires in COVID-19. Study details: COVID-19 samples collected from the United States, Italy and Spain covered acute and convalescent phases. Sources were T cells, B-cell-depleted T cells, or PBMCs; the material itself was cDNA or gDNA.

With 5 bases removed from V and 4 bases from J, the gap between germline ends came to 20 bases. CDR1 and CDR2 (germline): SEHNR, FQNEAQ (reference sequence). The CDR3 covers 16 residues. Participants were placed into cohorts based on the clinical history they reported. As processed by the authors: It was from reference gene primer amplification that nucleated cell counts were estimated. Libraries were prepared by immunoSEQ multiplex PCR; TCRdb keeps only in-frame clonotypes and omits some of them. V and J calls and clone size are copied from that table; D and trimming were computed from the DNA. This sample has 250,000 to 350,000 clones, with about 85% found just once.

This receptor was obtained from a woman aged 45-59 years who had recovered from COVID-19. Material: PBMCs or T cells enriched from blood (not recorded which). The chain carries TRBV7-9 and TRBJ1-2, with D unclear. In nucleotides, the CDR3 is TGTGCCAGCAGCCTCCACGGGTCAGTAGAAACCTATGGCTACACCTTC. Translation gives CASSLHGSVETYGYTF. The variable domain in full, with the rest retrieved from reference TRBV7-9 and TRBJ1-2, is DTGVSQNPRHKITKRGQNVTFRCDPISEHNRLYWYRQTLGQGPEFLTYFQNEAQLEKSRLLSDRFSAERPKGSFSTLEIQRTEQGDSAMYLCASSLHGSVETYGYTFGSGTRLTVV.